This T cell receptor beta chain was sequenced during a study of blood T cell repertoires in COVID-19. Sequencing was performed with immunoSEQ multiplex PCR; in TCRdb, only in-frame clones are kept and a portion is missing. The data contain fewer than 150,000 clones, over 80% of them singletons. The V gene's germline CDR1 is WSHSY and CDR2 SAAADI. V shed 8 bases and J shed 4 bases, with 12 bases lying between them. This CDR3 comprises 13 residues. This sequence originates from a man aged 30 to 45 who had recovered from COVID-19. Sequencing input: PBMCs or T cells enriched from blood (not recorded which). The chain links TRBV10-2 to TRBJ1-3, with TRBD1 as a possible D gene (6 bases). Written as DNA, the CDR3 is TGCGCCAGCTCAGGGGCTGGAGGAAACACCATATATTTT. Protein: CASSGAGGNTIYF.